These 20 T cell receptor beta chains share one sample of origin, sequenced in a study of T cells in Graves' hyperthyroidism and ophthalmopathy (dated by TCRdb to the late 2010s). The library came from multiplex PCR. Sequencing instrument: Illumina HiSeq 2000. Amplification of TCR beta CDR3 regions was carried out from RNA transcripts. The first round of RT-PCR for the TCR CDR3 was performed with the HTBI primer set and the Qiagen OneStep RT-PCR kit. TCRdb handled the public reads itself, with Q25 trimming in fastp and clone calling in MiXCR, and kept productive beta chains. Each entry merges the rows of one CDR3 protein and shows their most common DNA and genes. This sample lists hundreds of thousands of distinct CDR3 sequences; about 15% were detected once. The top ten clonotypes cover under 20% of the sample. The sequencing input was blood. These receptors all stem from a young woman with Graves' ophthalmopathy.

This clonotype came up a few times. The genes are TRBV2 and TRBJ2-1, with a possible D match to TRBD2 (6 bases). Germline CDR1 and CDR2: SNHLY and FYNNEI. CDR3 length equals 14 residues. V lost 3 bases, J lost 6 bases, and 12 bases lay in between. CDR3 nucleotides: TGTGCCAGCAGTGAGTCAGGGAGGCTCAATGAGCAGTTCTTC. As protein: CASSESGRLNEQFF.

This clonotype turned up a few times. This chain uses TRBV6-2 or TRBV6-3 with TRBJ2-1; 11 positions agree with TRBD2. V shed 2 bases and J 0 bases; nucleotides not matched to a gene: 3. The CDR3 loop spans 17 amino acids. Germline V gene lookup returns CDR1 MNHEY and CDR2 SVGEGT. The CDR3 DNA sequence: TGTGCCAGCAGTTACATAGCGGGAGGGAGCTCCTACAATGAGCAGTTCTTC. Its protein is CASSYIAGGSSYNEQFF.

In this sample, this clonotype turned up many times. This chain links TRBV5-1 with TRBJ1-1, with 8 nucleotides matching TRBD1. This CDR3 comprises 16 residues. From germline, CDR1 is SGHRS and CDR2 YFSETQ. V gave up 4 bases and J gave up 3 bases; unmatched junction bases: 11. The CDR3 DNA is TGCGCCAGCAGCCCTGGACAGGGAGCTTTGGACACTGAAGCTTTCTTT. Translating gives CASSPGQGALDTEAFF.

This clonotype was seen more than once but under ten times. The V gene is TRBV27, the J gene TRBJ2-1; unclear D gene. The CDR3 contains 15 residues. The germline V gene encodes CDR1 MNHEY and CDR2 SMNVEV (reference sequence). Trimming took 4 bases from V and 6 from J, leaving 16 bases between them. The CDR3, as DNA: TGTGCCAGCAGTTATGATTTAGCAGTCGGCAATGAGCAGTTCTTC. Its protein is CASSYDLAVGNEQFF.

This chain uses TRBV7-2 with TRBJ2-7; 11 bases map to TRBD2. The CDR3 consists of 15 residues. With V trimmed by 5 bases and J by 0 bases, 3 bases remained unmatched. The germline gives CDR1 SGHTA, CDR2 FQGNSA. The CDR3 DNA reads TGTGCCAGCAGCCCACTAGCGGGAGACTCCTACGAGCAGTACTTC. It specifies CASSPLAGDSYEQYF.

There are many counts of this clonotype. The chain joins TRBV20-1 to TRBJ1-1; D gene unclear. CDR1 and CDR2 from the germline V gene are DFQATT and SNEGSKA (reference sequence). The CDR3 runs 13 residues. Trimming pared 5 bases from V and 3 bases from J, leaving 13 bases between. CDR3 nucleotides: TGCAGTGCTCCCAAGGACGGATACACTGAAGCTTTCTTT. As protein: CSAPKDGYTEAFF.

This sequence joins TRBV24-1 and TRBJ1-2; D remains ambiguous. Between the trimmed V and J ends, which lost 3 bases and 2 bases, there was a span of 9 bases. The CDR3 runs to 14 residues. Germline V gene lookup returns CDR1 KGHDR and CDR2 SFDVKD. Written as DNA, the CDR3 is TGTGCCACCAGTGATGGCACTTCCAACTATGGCTACACCTTC. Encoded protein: CATSDGTSNYGYTF.

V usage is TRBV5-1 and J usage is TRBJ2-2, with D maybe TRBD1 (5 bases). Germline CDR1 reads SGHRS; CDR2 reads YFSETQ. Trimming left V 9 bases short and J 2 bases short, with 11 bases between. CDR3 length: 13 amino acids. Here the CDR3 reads CATTTGNTGELFF. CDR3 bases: TGCGCCACCACAACAGGAAACACCGGGGAGCTGTTTTTT.

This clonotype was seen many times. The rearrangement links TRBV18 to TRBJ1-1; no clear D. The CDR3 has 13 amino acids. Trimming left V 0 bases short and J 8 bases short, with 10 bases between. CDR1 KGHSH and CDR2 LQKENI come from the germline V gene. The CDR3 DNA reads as TGTGCCAGCTCACCACCGGGAGGGTACGAAGCTTTCTTT. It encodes CASSPPGGYEAFF.

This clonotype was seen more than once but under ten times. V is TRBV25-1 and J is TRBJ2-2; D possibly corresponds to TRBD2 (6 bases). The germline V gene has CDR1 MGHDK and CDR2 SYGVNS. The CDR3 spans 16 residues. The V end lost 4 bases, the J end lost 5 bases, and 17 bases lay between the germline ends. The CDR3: CASSAGTVRETGELFF. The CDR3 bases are TGTGCCAGCAGTGCGGGGACTGTCCGAGAAACCGGGGAGCTGTTTTTT.

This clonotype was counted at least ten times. The CDR3 is CASSLDPNGQPQHF. DNA of the CDR3: TGTGCCAGCAGCTTAGATCCGAACGGTCAGCCCCAGCATTTT. This chain joins TRBV7-9 and TRBJ1-5; no definite D call. V shed 1 base and J shed 6 bases, with 10 bases lying between them. The CDR3 contains 14 residues. Germline V gene lookup returns CDR1 SEHNR and CDR2 FQNEAQ (reference sequence).

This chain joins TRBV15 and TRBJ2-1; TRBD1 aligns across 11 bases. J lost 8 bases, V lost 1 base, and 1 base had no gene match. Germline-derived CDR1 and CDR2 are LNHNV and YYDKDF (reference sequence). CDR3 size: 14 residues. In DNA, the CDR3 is TGTGCCACCAGCAGAGGGACAGGGGGCTATGAGCAGTTCTTC. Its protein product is CATSRGTGGYEQFF. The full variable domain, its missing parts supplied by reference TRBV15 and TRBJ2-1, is DAMVIQNPRYQVTQFGKPVTLSCSQTLNHNVMYWYQQKSSQAPKLLFHYYDKDFNNEADTPDNFQSRRPNTSFCFLDIRSPGLGDTAMYLCATSRGTGGYEQFFGPGTRLTVL.

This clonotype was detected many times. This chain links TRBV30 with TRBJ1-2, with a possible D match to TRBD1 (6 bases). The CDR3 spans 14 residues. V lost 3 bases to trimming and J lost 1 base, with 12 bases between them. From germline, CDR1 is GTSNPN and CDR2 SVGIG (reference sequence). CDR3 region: CAWSAGGGNYGYTF. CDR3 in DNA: TGTGCCTGGAGCGCTGGGGGCGGTAACTATGGCTACACCTTC.

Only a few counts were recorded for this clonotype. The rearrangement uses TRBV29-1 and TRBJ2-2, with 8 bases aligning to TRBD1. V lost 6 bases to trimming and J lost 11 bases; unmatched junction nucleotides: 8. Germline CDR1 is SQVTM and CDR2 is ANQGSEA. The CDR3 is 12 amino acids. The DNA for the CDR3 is TGCAGCGTGCCCCGTGACAGGGGAGAGCTGTTTTTT. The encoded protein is CSVPRDRGELFF.

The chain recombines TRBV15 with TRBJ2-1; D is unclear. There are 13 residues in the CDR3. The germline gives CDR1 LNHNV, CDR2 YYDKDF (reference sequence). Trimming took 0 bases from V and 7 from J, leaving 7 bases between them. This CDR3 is CATSRDRANEQFF. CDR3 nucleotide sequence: TGTGCCACCAGCAGAGATAGGGCGAATGAGCAGTTCTTC.

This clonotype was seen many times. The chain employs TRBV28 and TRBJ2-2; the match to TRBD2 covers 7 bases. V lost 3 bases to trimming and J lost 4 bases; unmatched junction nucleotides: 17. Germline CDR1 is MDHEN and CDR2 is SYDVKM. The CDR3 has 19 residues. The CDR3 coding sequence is TGTGCCAGCAGTTTCCCTCCCGGCGGGAGTAACTTCGGCACCGGGGAGCTGTTTTTT. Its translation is CASSFPPGGSNFGTGELFF.

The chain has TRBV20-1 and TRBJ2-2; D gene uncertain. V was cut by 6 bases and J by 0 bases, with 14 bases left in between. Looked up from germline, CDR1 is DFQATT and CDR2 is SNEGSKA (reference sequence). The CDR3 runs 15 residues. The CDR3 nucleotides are TGCAGTGCCAGGTATGGGCCAACGAACACCGGGGAGCTGTTTTTT. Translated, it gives CSARYGPTNTGELFF.

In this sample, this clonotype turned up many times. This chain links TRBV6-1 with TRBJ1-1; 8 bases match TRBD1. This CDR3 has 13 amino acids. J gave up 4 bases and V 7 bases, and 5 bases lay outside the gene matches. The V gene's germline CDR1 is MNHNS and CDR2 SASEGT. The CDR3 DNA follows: TGTGCCAGCATCCGGACAGGGCCCACTGAAGCTTTCTTT. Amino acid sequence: CASIRTGPTEAFF.

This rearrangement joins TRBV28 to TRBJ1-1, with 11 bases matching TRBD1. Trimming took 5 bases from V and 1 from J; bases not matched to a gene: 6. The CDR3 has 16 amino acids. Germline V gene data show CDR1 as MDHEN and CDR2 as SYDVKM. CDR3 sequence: CASSHPGTGGNTEAFF. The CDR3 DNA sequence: TGTGCCAGCAGTCACCCCGGGACAGGGGGGAACACTGAAGCTTTCTTT. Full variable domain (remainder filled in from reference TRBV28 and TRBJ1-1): DVKVTQSSRYLVKRTGEKVFLECVQDMDHENMFWYRQDPGLGLRLIYFSYDVKMKEKGDIPEGYSVSREKKERFSLILESASTNQTSMYLCASSHPGTGGNTEAFFGQGTRLTVV.

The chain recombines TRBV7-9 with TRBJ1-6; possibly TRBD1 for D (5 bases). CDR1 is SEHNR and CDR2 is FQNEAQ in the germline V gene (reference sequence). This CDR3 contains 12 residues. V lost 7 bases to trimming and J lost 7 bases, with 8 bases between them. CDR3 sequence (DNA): TGTGCCAGCACCAGACAGAATTCACCCCTCCACTTT. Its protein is CASTRQNSPLHF.